This TCR beta chain came from a study of T cell responses to AZD1222 COVID-19 vaccine. Across the whole study: Second doses that came at about 4 or about 12 weeks were put together.

Libraries were prepared by immunoSEQ multiplex PCR; TCRdb keeps only in-frame clonotypes and omits some of them. The sample lists approximately 160,000 clones, approximately 90% occurring once. The CDR3 extends over 17 amino acids. Germline loops: CDR1 MDHEN, CDR2 SYDVKM. J was trimmed by 1 base and V by 6 bases; bases with no gene match: 9. For this clone: Its antigen remains unknown.

Whole-study results and caveats: At baseline, seropositivity was found in only 5 to 7 AZD1222 recipients. Clonal diversity may have been underestimated, and the donors were mostly white British, with more females than males. A reported finding is that nearly half of spike-specific TCRs target unmutated variant regions.

The chain is built from TRBV28 and TRBJ1-3; 10 positions match TRBD1. Sequences were derived from peripheral blood, sampled on day 0 of AZD1222 vaccination. The TCR originated in an adult in good health. CDR3 DNA: TGTGCCAGCAGACCTCCTCCGGGACAGGGGTCTGGAAACACCATATATTTT. Its translation: CASRPPPGQGSGNTIYF.